The clone carrying this T cell receptor (beta chain) has a handful of counts. The CDR3 has 15 residues. This specimen belongs to a study of human T cells and chemical hapten exposure. Time point given: patch test 1, 2 weeks after DPC sensitization. Specified treatment: therapeutic diphenylcyclopropenone sensitization with weekly scalp DPC. In TCRdb, the RACE reads were re-called with MiXCR into one record per CDR3 protein. The repertoire includes some 110,000 distinct CDR3 sequences, around 10% of them detected once, and 1.4% sits in the top ten. The chain couples TRBV21-1 to TRBJ2-3; the DNA was not compared with TRBD2, the D call given in the table. TRBV21-1 is a pseudogene segment. This receptor was taken from a woman aged 45-65 years with alopecia areata. Some clones in this sample may be carry-over from other donors' samples. Sample: whole blood, taken in connection with sensitization to the hapten diphenylcyclopropenone (DPC). This CDR3 is CASSKGAGGPGTQYF. The CDR3 DNA sequence: TGTGCCAGCAGCAAAGGCGCGGGAGGGCCAGGTACGCAGTATTTT.